Each of the 30 T cell receptor beta chains below was sequenced from the same sample in a study of T cells after yellow fever vaccination. TCRdb passed the 5' RACE reads through MiXCR, listing each CDR3 protein once. The data show some 110,000 distinct CDR3 sequences, around 8.6% seen once. This specimen consisted of CD8+ T cells sorted from PBMCs, obtained 45 days after the yellow fever booster vaccination. Receptors were obtained from a man aged 30 to 39 who received the YFV17D yellow fever vaccine.

This clonotype came up many times. The chain employs TRBV7-6 and TRBJ2-1; no reliable D call. Germline loops: CDR1 SGHVS, CDR2 FNYEAQ. The CDR3 totals 13 residues. The germline V and J ends were trimmed by 5 bases and 9 bases, with 14 bases remaining between them. This CDR3 is CASSVPVEGEQFF. The CDR3 DNA reads as TGTGCCAGCAGCGTACCAGTGGAAGGTGAGCAGTTCTTC.

Ten or more counts support this clonotype. The V call is TRBV10-3, the J call TRBJ1-1; no firm D call. Trimming pared 4 bases from V and 2 bases from J, leaving 11 bases between. CDR1 and CDR2 from the germline V gene are ENHRY and SYGVKD. The CDR3 is made up of 14 amino acids. For the CDR3, the DNA is TGTGCCATCAGTGCCTTTGGCGGTAACACTGAAGCTTTCTTT. Its protein product is CAISAFGGNTEAFF.

This clonotype was detected ten times or more. The chain employs TRBV7-2 and TRBJ2-3, with 7 positions matching TRBD1. CDR1 SGHTA and CDR2 FQGNSA come from the germline V gene. J was trimmed by 2 bases and V by 5 bases; bases with no gene match: 7. The CDR3 consists of 15 residues. The DNA of the CDR3 is TGTGCCAGCAGCCCCGGGACAGTAGTCACAGATACGCAGTATTTT. This translates into CASSPGTVVTDTQYF.

This clonotype was counted many times. This chain links TRBV29-1 with TRBJ2-3, with 7 bases matching TRBD2. Losses at the gene ends were 8 bases for V and 7 bases for J; bases not matched to a gene: 18. Germline V CDR1 and CDR2: SQVTM, ANQGSEA. CDR3 length: 15 residues. The CDR3 bases are TGCAGCACATGGAGGGACGGGGGGACCGGGCATACGCAGTATTTT. It yields the protein CSTWRDGGTGHTQYF.

In its sample, this clonotype was seen many times. The gene calls are TRBV27 and TRBJ2-7; D call uncertain. Per germline, CDR1 MNHEY and CDR2 SMNVEV (reference sequence). This CDR3 is 13 amino acids long. With 5 bases removed from V and 4 bases from J, the gap between germline ends came to 12 bases. DNA for the CDR3: TGTGCCAGCAGTACGCCAAACGGTTACGAGCAGTACTTC. Translation: CASSTPNGYEQYF.

This clonotype came up many times. This chain uses TRBV12-3 or TRBV12-4 with TRBJ2-2; D ambiguous. There are 16 residues in the CDR3. The V end lost 6 bases, the J end lost 4 bases, and 18 bases lay between the germline ends. The CDR3 region has the DNA TGTGCCAGCAGCCTGAACCCTTTTTTATTCACCGGGGAGCTGTTTTTT. This sequence encodes CASSLNPFLFTGELFF.

This clonotype has at least ten counts. The CDR3 nucleotides read TGCAGCGTTGAAGCGGGGGACCTCTGGGGGGAGACCCAGTACTTC. Translated: CSVEAGDLWGETQYF. The V gene is TRBV29-1, the J gene TRBJ2-5; possibly TRBD2 for D (6 bases). V gave up 1 base and J gave up 5 bases, with 17 bases separating them. Germline V gives CDR1 SQVTM, CDR2 ANQGSEA. CDR3 size: 15 residues.

Notes on this clonotype: With a much larger clone just one base away, this may be a read error. The V gene is TRBV6-6, the J gene TRBJ2-1; D is perhaps TRBD2 (5 bases). Germline values: CDR1 MNHNY, CDR2 SVGAGI (reference sequence). This CDR3 comprises 11 residues. The V and J ends lost 7 bases and 13 bases respectively, with 14 bases between them. The CDR3 loop is CASTPGWDQFF. The CDR3 region has the DNA TGTGCCAGCACCCCGGGGTGGGATCAGTTCTTC.

This clonotype was counted at least ten times. The chain links TRBV21-1 to TRBJ2-5; the DNA was not used to check the table's D call, TRBD1. TRBV21-1 is listed as a pseudogene. The CDR3 runs 15 residues. The CDR3 reads CASSGRQGAEETQYF. CDR3 DNA: TGTGCCAGCAGCGGACGACAGGGGGCCGAAGAGACCCAGTACTTC.

This clonotype was seen at least ten times. This sequence joins TRBV28 and TRBJ2-1; 9 bases are shared with TRBD2. The CDR3 covers 14 residues. Germline assignment: CDR1 MDHEN and CDR2 SYDVKM. V trimming: 6 bases; J trimming: 7 bases; junction bases outside the gene matches: 7. The CDR3 region has the DNA TGTGCCAGCAGGGGTGGGACTAGCTTTAATGAGCAGTTCTTC. It yields the protein CASRGGTSFNEQFF.

This clonotype was detected many times. The CDR3 here is CASRVLAGCTDTQYF. CDR3 bases: TGTGCCAGCAGGGTCCTAGCGGGGTGCACAGATACGCAGTATTTT. V and J are TRBV21-1 and TRBJ2-3; TRBD2, the D gene given by the table, was not confirmed from the DNA. TRBV21-1 has pseudogene status. The CDR3 is 15 amino acids.

This clonotype was recorded many times. The V and J genes are TRBV7-9 and TRBJ2-3; D is perhaps TRBD1 (6 bases). The germline gives CDR1 SEHNR, CDR2 FQNEAQ (reference sequence). The V end lost 3 bases, the J end lost 5 bases, and 15 bases lay between the germline ends. The CDR3 is 15 amino acids. The CDR3 DNA follows: TGTGCCAGCAGCTTTAGCAGGGGCTGGGGAGATACGCAGTATTTT. Its protein product is CASSFSRGWGDTQYF. Filled out from reference TRBV7-9 and TRBJ2-3, the complete variable domain reads DTGVSQNPRHKITKRGQNVTFRCDPISEHNRLYWYRQTLGQGPEFLTYFQNEAQLEKSRLLSDRFSAERPKGSFSTLEIQRTEQGDSAMYLCASSFSRGWGDTQYFGPGTRLTVL.

This clonotype was recorded at least ten times. CDR3 loop: CASSSSQGVGPDTDTQYF. Written as DNA, the CDR3 is TGTGCCAGCAGCTCAAGTCAGGGGGTCGGTCCGGACACAGATACGCAGTATTTT. The chain carries TRBV11-2 and TRBJ2-3; TRBD1 agrees at 7 bases. The CDR3 runs 18 residues. Germline-derived CDR1 and CDR2 are SGHAT and FQNNGV. The V gene end was trimmed by 4 bases and the J gene end by 2 bases; junction bases not matched to a gene: 15.

This clonotype was recorded many times. The junction shows a germline mismatch at one end, possibly a read error. The CDR3 region is CAHIRAADTQYF. The CDR3 nucleotides read TGCGCACACATACGGGCGGCAGATACGCAGTATTTT. The chain uses TRBV12-3 or TRBV12-4 and TRBJ2-3; D not certain. This CDR3 region has 12 residues.

This chain links TRBV24-1 with TRBJ2-1; the D call may be TRBD1 or TRBD2 (5 bases each). The CDR3 is 15 residues long. From germline, CDR1 is KGHDR and CDR2 SFDVKD. V was shortened by 5 bases and J by 0 bases, with 10 bases between the two germline ends. DNA of the CDR3: TGTGCCACCAGTGGGCCTGGGGGCTCCTACAATGAGCAGTTCTTC. Its protein is CATSGPGGSYNEQFF.

This clonotype has at least ten counts. The V gene is TRBV5-6, the J gene TRBJ2-1; tentatively, D is TRBD1 (6 bases). The V end lost 4 bases, the J end lost 4 bases, and 24 bases lay between the germline ends. Germline V gives CDR1 SGHDT, CDR2 YYEEEE. The CDR3 has 18 residues. The CDR3 is CASSPRLGHPSRYNEQFF. Written as DNA, the CDR3 is TGTGCCAGCAGCCCACGGTTGGGACACCCGAGCAGATACAATGAGCAGTTCTTC. The entire variable domain, with the rest obtained from reference TRBV5-6 and TRBJ2-1, is as follows: DAGVTQSPTHLIKTRGQQVTLRCSPKSGHDTVSWYQQALGQGPQFIFQYYEEEERQRGNFPDRFSGHQFPNYSSELNVNALLLGDSALYLCASSPRLGHPSRYNEQFFGPGTRLTVL.

This clonotype was counted a few times. The rearrangement links TRBV6-2 or TRBV6-3 to TRBJ2-2; a possible D gene is TRBD1 (6 bases). V shed 0 bases and J shed 3 bases, with 11 bases lying between them. The CDR3 sequence is 16 residues long. Germline-derived CDR1 and CDR2 are MNHEY and SVGEGT. The CDR3 DNA is TGTGCCAGCAGTTACTCGGAATGGACAGACACCGGGGAGCTGTTTTTT. Translating gives CASSYSEWTDTGELFF.

This clonotype occurred many times. This sequence joins TRBV7-2 and TRBJ2-7; 11 positions match TRBD2. V gave up 3 bases and J gave up 3 bases; unmatched junction bases: 7. The CDR3 runs to 16 residues. From germline, CDR1 is SGHTA and CDR2 FQGNSA. The CDR3 region has the DNA TGTGCCAGCAGCTTCCCCATAGCGGGAGGGGACTACGAGCAGTACTTC. It codes for CASSFPIAGGDYEQYF.

This clonotype was observed a handful of times. The V call is TRBV3-1, the J call TRBJ2-1, with D unclear. Trimming removed 5 bases from V and 9 bases from J, with 8 bases in between. Germline V lookup: CDR1 LGHDT, CDR2 YNNKEL (reference sequence). The CDR3 extends over 11 amino acids. The DNA for the CDR3 is TGTGCCAGCAGCAAGAATGGTGAGCAGTTCTTC. Translation gives CASSKNGEQFF.

This clonotype was counted many times. This chain links TRBV6-5 with TRBJ2-7; D unresolved. Deletions cut 2 bases from V and 0 bases from J, with 5 bases between. In germline, CDR1 is MNHEY, CDR2 SVGAGI. The CDR3 has 13 residues. In DNA, the CDR3 is TGTGCCAGCAGTTACGGGGTCTCCTACGAGCAGTACTTC. The encoded protein is CASSYGVSYEQYF.

This clonotype came up many times. The chain joins TRBV24-1 to TRBJ1-5; D remains unclear. Looked up from germline, CDR1 is KGHDR and CDR2 is SFDVKD. CDR3 length: 12 residues. Trimming took off 10 bases at V and 1 base at J, with 7 bases between the two ends. The CDR3 DNA reads as TGTGCCACGAGCGACAGCAATCAGCCCCAGCATTTT. This translates into CATSDSNQPQHF.

This clonotype was counted at least ten times. This chain joins TRBV7-2 and TRBJ2-1; 7 positions agree with TRBD2. V dropped 4 bases and J dropped 4; count of bases not matched to a gene: 7. Germline CDR1 reads SGHTA; CDR2 reads FQGNSA. This CDR3 has 15 amino acids. CDR3: CASSSGLAAYNEQFF. The CDR3 DNA sequence: TGTGCCAGCAGCTCCGGGCTAGCGGCGTACAATGAGCAGTTCTTC.

In this sample, this clonotype turned up many times. The chain employs TRBV4-1 and TRBJ2-2, with 7 bases matching TRBD1. CDR3 size: 14 residues. Germline lookup yields CDR1 MGHRA and CDR2 YSYEKL. Trimming at V came to 8 bases and at J to 6 bases, leaving 9 bases not matched to a gene. The chain's CDR3 is CASAKTGAAGELFF. The CDR3 bases are TGCGCCAGCGCGAAAACAGGGGCCGCCGGGGAGCTGTTTTTT.

As for this clonotype: It may be a read error: a sequence one base away is much more abundant. The V and J genes are TRBV7-9 and TRBJ2-2; tentative D call: TRBD2 (5 bases). The CDR3 runs 12 residues. The germline V and J ends were trimmed by 5 bases and 10 bases, with 11 bases remaining between them. Per the germline V gene, CDR1 is SEHNR and CDR2 is FQNEAQ (reference sequence). The CDR3 region is CASSRGSAELFF. As DNA, the CDR3 is TGTGCCAGCAGCCGAGGGAGTGCGGAGCTGTTTTTT.

In its sample, this clonotype was seen a few times. The chain carries TRBV19 and TRBJ2-7; D is uncertain. V was clipped by 1 base and J by 2 bases, with 9 bases between them. Germline CDR1 LNHDA, CDR2 SQIVND (reference sequence). The CDR3 length is 14 residues. In DNA form, the CDR3 reads TGTGCCAGTAGTATAGGAGGCGGTCCCTACGAGCAGTACTTC. It codes for CASSIGGGPYEQYF.

This clonotype came up many times. The V gene is TRBV27, the J gene TRBJ2-2, with unresolved D. Germline V gene sequence: CDR1 MNHEY, CDR2 SMNVEV (reference sequence). There are 14 residues in the CDR3. V gave up 0 bases and J gave up 3 bases, with 5 bases separating them. The chain's CDR3 is CASSLSRDTGELFF. The CDR3 DNA reads as TGTGCCAGCAGTTTATCTCGGGACACCGGGGAGCTGTTTTTT.

This clonotype has ten or more counts. The J gene is TRBJ2-3, the V gene TRBV12-3 or TRBV12-4, with 8 nucleotides matching TRBD1. The J segment lost 2 bases and the V segment lost 6 bases, leaving 10 bases of the junction unmatched. The CDR3 is made up of 16 amino acids. CDR3 residues: CASSTGGQDHTDTQYF. The CDR3 DNA follows: TGTGCCAGCAGCACAGGGGGACAGGACCACACAGATACGCAGTATTTT.

This chain links TRBV9 with TRBJ1-2, with 9 nucleotides matching TRBD1. Unmatched junction bases numbered 4, after V lost 3 bases and J lost 4 bases. CDR1 and CDR2 (germline): SGDLS, YYNGEE. This CDR3 has 14 amino acids. The CDR3 DNA reads as TGTGCCAGCAGCGCCTTGGGACAGGGCTATGGCTACACCTTC. Its translation is CASSALGQGYGYTF.

In this sample, this clonotype turned up many times. The chain employs TRBV6-4 and TRBJ2-1; D not resolved. The V gene lost 3 bases and the J gene lost 0 bases, with 3 bases spanning the gap. The length of the CDR3 is 13 residues. Germline V gene data show CDR1 as MRHNA and CDR2 as SNTAGT. CDR3 protein: CASSERSYNEQFF. CDR3 nucleotides: TGTGCCAGCAGTGAGCGCTCCTACAATGAGCAGTTCTTC.

This clonotype was counted at least ten times. This rearrangement joins TRBV5-6 to TRBJ2-7; 7 nucleotides match TRBD2. V dropped 0 bases and J dropped 5; count of bases not matched to a gene: 5. The CDR3 covers 14 residues. Germline assignment: CDR1 SGHDT and CDR2 YYEEEE. For the CDR3, the DNA is TGTGCCAGCAGCTTGGCTAGCGGACTCGACGAGCAGTACTTC. Translating it yields CASSLASGLDEQYF.